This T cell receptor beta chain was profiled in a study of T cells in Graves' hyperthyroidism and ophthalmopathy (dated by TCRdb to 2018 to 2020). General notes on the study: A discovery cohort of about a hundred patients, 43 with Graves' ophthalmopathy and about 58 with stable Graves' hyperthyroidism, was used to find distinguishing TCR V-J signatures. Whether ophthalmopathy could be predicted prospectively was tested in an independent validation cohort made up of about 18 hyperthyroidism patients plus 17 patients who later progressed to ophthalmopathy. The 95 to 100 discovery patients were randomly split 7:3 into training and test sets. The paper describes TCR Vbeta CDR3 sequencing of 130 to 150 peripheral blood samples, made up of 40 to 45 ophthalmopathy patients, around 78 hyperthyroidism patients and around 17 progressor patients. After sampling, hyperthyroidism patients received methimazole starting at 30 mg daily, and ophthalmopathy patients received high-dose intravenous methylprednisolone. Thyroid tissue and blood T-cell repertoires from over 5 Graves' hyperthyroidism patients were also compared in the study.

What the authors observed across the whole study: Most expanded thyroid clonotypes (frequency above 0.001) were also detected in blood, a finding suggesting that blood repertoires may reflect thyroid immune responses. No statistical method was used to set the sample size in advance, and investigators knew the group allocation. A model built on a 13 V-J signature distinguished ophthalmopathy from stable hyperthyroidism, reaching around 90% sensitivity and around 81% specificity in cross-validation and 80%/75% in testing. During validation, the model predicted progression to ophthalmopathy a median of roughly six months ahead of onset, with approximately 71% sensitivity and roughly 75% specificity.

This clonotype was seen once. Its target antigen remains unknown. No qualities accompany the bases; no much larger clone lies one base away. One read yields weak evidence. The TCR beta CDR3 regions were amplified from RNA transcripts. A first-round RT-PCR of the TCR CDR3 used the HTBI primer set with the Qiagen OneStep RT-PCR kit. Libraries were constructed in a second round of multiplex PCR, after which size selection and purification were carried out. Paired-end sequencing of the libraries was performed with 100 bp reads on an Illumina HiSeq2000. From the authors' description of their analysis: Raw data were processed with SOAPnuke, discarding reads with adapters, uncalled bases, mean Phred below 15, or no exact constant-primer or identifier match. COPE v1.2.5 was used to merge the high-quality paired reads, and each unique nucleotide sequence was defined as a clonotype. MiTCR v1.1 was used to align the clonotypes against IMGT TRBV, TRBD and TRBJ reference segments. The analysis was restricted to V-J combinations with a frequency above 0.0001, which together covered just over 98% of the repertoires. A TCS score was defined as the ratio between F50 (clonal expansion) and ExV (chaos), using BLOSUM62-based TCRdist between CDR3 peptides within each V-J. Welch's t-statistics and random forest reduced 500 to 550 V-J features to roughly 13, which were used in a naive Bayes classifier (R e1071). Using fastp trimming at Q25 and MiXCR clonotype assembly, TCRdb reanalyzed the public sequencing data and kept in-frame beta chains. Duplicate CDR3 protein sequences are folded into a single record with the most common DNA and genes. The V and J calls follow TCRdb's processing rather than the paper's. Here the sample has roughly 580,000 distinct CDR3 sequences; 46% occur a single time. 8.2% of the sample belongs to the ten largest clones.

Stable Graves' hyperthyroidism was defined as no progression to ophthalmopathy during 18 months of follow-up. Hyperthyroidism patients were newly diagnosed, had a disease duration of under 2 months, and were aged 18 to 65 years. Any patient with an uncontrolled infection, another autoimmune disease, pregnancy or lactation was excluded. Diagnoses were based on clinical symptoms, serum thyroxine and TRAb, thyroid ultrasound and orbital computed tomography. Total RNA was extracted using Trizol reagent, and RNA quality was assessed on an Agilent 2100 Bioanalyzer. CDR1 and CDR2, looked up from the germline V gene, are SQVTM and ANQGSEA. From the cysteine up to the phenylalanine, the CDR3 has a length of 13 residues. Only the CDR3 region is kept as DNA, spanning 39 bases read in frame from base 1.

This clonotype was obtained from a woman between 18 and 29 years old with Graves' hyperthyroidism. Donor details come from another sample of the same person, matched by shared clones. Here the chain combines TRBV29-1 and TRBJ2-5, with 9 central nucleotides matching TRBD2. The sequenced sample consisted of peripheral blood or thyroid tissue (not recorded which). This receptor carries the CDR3 CRTTSGTQETQYF. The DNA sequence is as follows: TGCAGAACGACTAGCGGAACTCAAGAGACCCAGTACTTC.